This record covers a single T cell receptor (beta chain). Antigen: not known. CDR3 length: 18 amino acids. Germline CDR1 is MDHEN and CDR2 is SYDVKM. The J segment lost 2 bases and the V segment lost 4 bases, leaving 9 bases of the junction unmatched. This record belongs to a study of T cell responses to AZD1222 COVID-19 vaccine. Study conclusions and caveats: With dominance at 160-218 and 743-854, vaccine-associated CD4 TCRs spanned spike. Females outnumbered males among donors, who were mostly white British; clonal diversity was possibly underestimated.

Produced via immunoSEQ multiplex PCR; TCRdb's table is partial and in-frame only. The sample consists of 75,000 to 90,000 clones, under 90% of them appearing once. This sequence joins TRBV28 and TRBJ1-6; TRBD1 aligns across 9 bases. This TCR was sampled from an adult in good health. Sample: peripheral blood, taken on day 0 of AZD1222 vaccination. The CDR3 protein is CASSSDRGMITYNSPLHF. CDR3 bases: TGTGCCAGCAGTTCGGACAGGGGCATGATTACCTATAATTCACCCCTCCACTTT. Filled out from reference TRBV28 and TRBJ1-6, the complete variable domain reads DVKVTQSSRYLVKRTGEKVFLECVQDMDHENMFWYRQDPGLGLRLIYFSYDVKMKEKGDIPEGYSVSREKKERFSLILESASTNQTSMYLCASSSDRGMITYNSPLHFGNGTRLTVT.